This TCR beta chain is drawn from a study of cytomegalovirus exposure and HLA in healthy donors. Study outcomes and limitations: Three CMV-associated chains were confirmed in vitro to be specific for CMV antigens. In a later analysis, V- and J-gene trimming of beta chains associated with a DCLRE1C missense variant, replicated independently. A previous analysis found most TCR beta V segments productive roughly 87% or roughly 30% of the time.

Germline V gene data show CDR1 as LNHDA and CDR2 as SQIVND (reference sequence). The CDR3 spans 14 residues. Germline trimming cut 3 bases from V and 4 bases from J; bases unmatched to any gene: 4. In the PCR, 60 Vbeta and 13 Jbeta primers were used. Generated by immunoSEQ multiplex PCR, the TCRdb table keeps only in-frame clones and is missing some. The sample has roughly 120,000 clones, 70% seen once. As for this clone: Its antigen is unknown.

Regarding donors, all were healthy bone marrow donors. Sequenced: PBMCs. The source of this sequence is a young man in good health and CMV-seropositive. The chain has TRBV19 and TRBJ1-2, with TRBD1 matching over 8 bases. The CDR3 sequence is CASSMTGAPYGYTF. CDR3 nucleotides: TGTGCCAGTAGTATGACAGGGGCCCCCTATGGCTACACCTTC.